This TCR beta chain was recorded in a study of cytomegalovirus exposure and HLA in healthy donors. The study, taken as a whole, reports: Three chains linked to CMV were shown in vitro to be specific for CMV antigens.

In the case of this clone: Its antigen is unknown. Other DNA sequences within the sample encode an identical CDR3.

Healthy people donating bone marrow made up the donors. Donors sampled were nominally healthy, though unrecorded immune exposures were likely. PCR used 60 Vbeta primers and 13 Jbeta primers. Under the authors' procedure: The authors later counted about 80 million unique TCR beta chains, 9 million to 14 million of them shared. TCRdb's copy holds only in-frame clones and misses some; the assay was immunoSEQ multiplex PCR. Clone size and V and J calls were adopted from that table, with D and trimming inferred from the DNA. The sample includes about 150,000 clones, 74% of them seen just once. Material for sequencing was PBMCs. This receptor was obtained from a man between 18 and 35 years old in good health and CMV-seropositive.

CDR3 residues: CASSSGQGNTEAFF. In DNA form, the CDR3 reads TGCGCCAGCAGCTCCGGACAGGGGAACACTGAAGCTTTCTTT. V gene TRBV5-1 combines with J gene TRBJ1-1; the match to TRBD1 covers 8 bases. The V gene end was trimmed by 3 bases and the J gene end by 1 base; junction bases not matched to a gene: 2. Germline CDR1 and CDR2: SGHRS and YFSETQ. The CDR3 consists of 14 residues.